What follows is one T cell receptor (beta chain) and its context. The data belong to a study of CD8 T cells in Susac syndrome. An amount of RNA that ranged from roughly 0.5 to 1 ug was reverse transcribed with random hexamers. TCRdb recomputed calls from the immunoSEQ multiplex PCR reads with MiXCR, one row per CDR3 protein. The data show 230,000 or so distinct CDR3 sequences, with 95% seen just once and 0.075% to 0.095% held by the top ten. FACS was used to enrich TEMRA cells, whereas the CD8+ and CD4+ T cells were obtained by negative isolation. The germline CDR1 and CDR2 sequences are SGHAT and FQDESV (reference sequence). The CDR3 has 16 residues. Trimming stripped 1 base from V and 3 bases from J, with 13 bases between.

Sequencing was performed on CD4+ T cells from PBMCs. The TCR comes from a human donor with multiple sclerosis. The V call is TRBV11-1, the J call TRBJ2-1; no clear D. The CDR3 DNA sequence: TGTGCCAGCAGCTTAGTCGGCCCATTAGGCTACAATGAGCAGTTCTTC. This codes for CASSLVGPLGYNEQFF.